This T cell receptor (beta chain) emerged from a study of vaccination effects on CD4 cells after COVID-19. J was trimmed by 4 bases and V by 4 bases; bases with no gene match: 5. Germline assignment: CDR1 SGHTA and CDR2 FQGTGA. The CDR3 totals 15 residues. TCRdb's copy holds only in-frame clones and misses some; the assay was immunoSEQ multiplex PCR. This sample has tens of thousands of clones, with 60% to 75% found just once. Before sequencing, viral peptide pools were used by the ViraFEST assay to expand antigen-specific CD4+ T cells. An approximately ten-day culture period preceded the isolation of CD4+ T cells. None of the vaccinated had previously contracted SARS-CoV-2, and their nucleocapsid antibodies tested negative. On this clone itself: Its antigen remains unknown.

The chain links TRBV7-3 to TRBJ2-5; 11 nucleotides align to TRBD2. The sequencing here drew on CD4+ T cells from PBMCs cultured with HCoV-NL63 spike peptides, taken before COVID-19 vaccination. The receptor was isolated from a human donor who received a COVID-19 vaccine. Here the CDR3 DNA reads TGTGCCAGCAGCTATAGCGGGGGGGCGGGAGAGACCCAGTACTTC. Its translation: CASSYSGGAGETQYF. The variable domain in full, completed from reference TRBV7-3 and TRBJ2-5, reads GAGVSQTPSNKVTEKGKYVELRCDPISGHTALYWYRQSLGQGPEFLIYFQGTGAADDSGLPNDRFFAVRPEGSVSTLKIQRTERGDSAVYLCASSYSGGAGETQYFGPGTRLLVL.